This T cell receptor (beta chain) is from a study of T cells in Graves' hyperthyroidism and ophthalmopathy. General study points: Classification by a 13 V-J model distinguished ophthalmopathy from stable hyperthyroidism.

The germline V gene encodes CDR1 MNHEY and CDR2 SVGEGT. This CDR3 has 15 amino acids. The germline V and J ends were trimmed by 4 bases and 0 bases, with 10 bases remaining between them. RNA transcripts provided the source from which TCR beta CDR3 regions were amplified. The HTBI set primed first-round TCR CDR3 RT-PCR. Using its own MiXCR run on the multiplex PCR reads, TCRdb lists one record per CDR3 protein. The repertoire holds about 600,000 distinct CDR3 sequences, roughly a sixth seen once, with around 3.5% in the top ten. This clonotype occurred a few times. Its antigen is undetermined. Uncontrolled infection, other autoimmune disease, pregnancy and lactation each barred patients from inclusion.

The sequenced sample was blood. V usage is TRBV6-2 or TRBV6-3 and J usage is TRBJ2-1; D possibly corresponds to TRBD2 (5 bases). The origin of this receptor is a middle-aged woman with Graves' ophthalmopathy. The CDR3 bases are TGTGCCAGCAGTTCGGCGGGCTACTCCTACAATGAGCAGTTCTTC. Translating it yields CASSSAGYSYNEQFF.